The 18 T cell receptor beta chains below come from one sample, sequenced in a study of regulatory T cells in long-lasting Graves disease. Time point in this sample: newly diagnosed GD, antithyroid drugs for less than 3 months. With RNA extracted from PBMCs as input, the TCR library was made. Arm-PCR of CDR3 regions and iRepertoire HTBI primers were used to build TCR beta libraries. TCRdb redid the calling of the multiplex PCR reads with MiXCR, one entry per CDR3 protein. This sample has around 330,000 distinct CDR3 sequences; more than 15% occur once, and the top ten carry roughly 40%. Specimen: peripheral blood mononuclear cells (PBMCs), collected at new diagnosis, from a patient treated with antithyroid drugs. These receptors all come from a female donor with Graves disease.

At least ten counts were recorded for this clonotype. This chain links TRBV12-3 or TRBV12-4 with TRBJ1-1; TRBD1 matches at 8 bases. CDR3 length: 15 amino acids. J was trimmed by 4 bases and V by 2 bases; bases with no gene match: 6. CDR3 amino acids: CASSLPGQGLTEAFF. The CDR3 DNA reads as TGTGCCAGCAGTTTACCCGGACAGGGTCTCACTGAAGCTTTCTTT.

This clonotype appeared a few times. The rearrangement uses TRBV28 and TRBJ2-7; D is unresolved. The CDR3 loop spans 11 amino acids. CDR1 and CDR2 from the germline V gene are MDHEN and SYDVKM. Trimming removed 7 bases at V and 7 bases at J, with 11 bases between. CDR3 region: CASTFWGEQYF. DNA of the CDR3: TGTGCCAGCACTTTTTGGGGTGAGCAGTACTTC.

This clonotype was recorded many times. This chain uses TRBV6-2 or TRBV6-3 with TRBJ2-3; no clear D gene. From germline, CDR1 is MNHEY and CDR2 SVGEGT. The CDR3 sequence is 14 residues long. Trimming stripped 6 bases from V and 2 bases from J, with 12 bases between. The CDR3 is CASRRWVSTDTQYF. Here the CDR3 DNA reads TGTGCCAGCAGACGGTGGGTCTCCACAGATACGCAGTATTTT.

This clonotype was counted at least ten times. This chain joins TRBV20-1 and TRBJ1-2; 8 bases fit TRBD1. The CDR3 consists of 13 residues. J was trimmed by 8 bases and V by 6 bases; bases with no gene match: 11. The germline gives CDR1 DFQATT, CDR2 SNEGSKA (reference sequence). The CDR3, as DNA: TGCAGTGCAACCTCGGGACAGGCCCCGGGCTACACCTTC. This sequence encodes CSATSGQAPGYTF.

This clonotype has a count of ten or more. This chain's CDR3 is CASAAKMNTEAFF. For the CDR3, the DNA is TGCGCCAGCGCGGCCAAAATGAACACTGAAGCTTTCTTT. The chain links TRBV10-1 to TRBJ1-1; no firm D call. V lost 8 bases and J lost 0, with 10 bases in between. This CDR3 is 13 amino acids long. Germline assignment: CDR1 WNHNN and CDR2 SYGVQD (reference sequence).

This clonotype was seen ten or more times. This rearrangement joins TRBV27 to TRBJ1-1, with no clear D. V was clipped by 4 bases and J by 0 bases, with 9 bases between them. The CDR3 loop spans 14 amino acids. Germline CDR1 reads MNHEY; CDR2 reads SMNVEV (reference sequence). The CDR3 spells CASSSSIMNTEAFF. The CDR3 coding sequence is TGTGCCAGCAGTTCCAGCATTATGAACACTGAAGCTTTCTTT.

The table lists this clonotype with many counts. V and J are TRBV28 and TRBJ1-4; a weak D match, TRBD1 (5 bases). Trimming took 6 bases from V and 0 from J, leaving 11 bases between them. There are 15 residues in the CDR3. The V gene's germline CDR1 is MDHEN and CDR2 SYDVKM. This chain's CDR3 is CASSLGGATNEKLFF. The CDR3 region has the DNA TGTGCCAGCAGCCTCGGAGGGGCAACTAATGAAAAACTGTTTTTT.

Only a few counts were recorded for this clonotype. The rearrangement joins TRBV20-1 to TRBJ1-5; 11 positions agree with TRBD1. This CDR3 has 14 amino acids. CDR1 is DFQATT, CDR2 SNEGSKA, per germline (reference sequence). The V segment lost 6 bases and the J segment 3 bases; nucleotides outside the gene matches: 4. CDR3 nucleotides: TGCAGTGCCTTGGACAGGGGGCCCAATCAGCCCCAGCATTTT. Protein: CSALDRGPNQPQHF.

This clonotype was seen ten or more times. This chain connects TRBV19 to TRBJ1-1; no clear D. Germline CDR1 reads LNHDA; CDR2 reads SQIVND (reference sequence). The germline V and J ends were trimmed by 0 bases and 3 bases, with 11 bases remaining between them. This CDR3 has 15 amino acids. The CDR3: CASSIDSTRDTEAFF. The CDR3 DNA is TGTGCCAGTAGTATAGACTCGACAAGGGACACTGAAGCTTTCTTT.

This chain connects TRBV6-1 to TRBJ2-5, with 9 bases lining up with TRBD1. The CDR3 has 13 residues. The V gene end was trimmed by 5 bases and the J gene end by 5 bases; junction bases not matched to a gene: 3. The V gene's germline CDR1 is MNHNS and CDR2 SASEGT. CDR3 loop: CASSNRGLETQYF. The CDR3 DNA follows: TGTGCCAGCAGTAACAGGGGGCTGGAGACCCAGTACTTC.

This clonotype was found many times. The chain links TRBV19 to TRBJ1-3; D gene ambiguous. CDR1 is LNHDA, CDR2 SQIVND, per germline (reference sequence). The CDR3 is 14 residues long. V gave up 6 bases and J gave up 3 bases, with 12 bases separating them. The CDR3 nucleotides are TGTGCCAGTAGCCCTGCCGGGGTTGGAAACACCATATATTTT. Translated, it gives CASSPAGVGNTIYF. Filled out from reference TRBV19 and TRBJ1-3, the complete variable domain reads DGGITQSPKYLFRKEGQNVTLSCEQNLNHDAMYWYRQDPGQGLRLIYYSQIVNDFQKGDIAEGYSVSREKKESFPLTVTSAQKNPTAFYLCASSPAGVGNTIYFGEGSWLTVV.

This clonotype came up many times. This chain connects TRBV7-3 to TRBJ2-1; 8 bases are a match to TRBD2. CDR1 is SGHTA, CDR2 FQGTGA, per germline. The V and J ends lost 5 bases and 7 bases, in that order; junction bases with no gene match: 7. There are 14 residues in the CDR3. This CDR3 is CASSPPGRGNEQFF. The CDR3, as DNA: TGTGCCAGCAGCCCGCCCGGGAGGGGAAATGAGCAGTTCTTC.

Ten or more counts support this clonotype. The chain is built from TRBV12-3 or TRBV12-4 and TRBJ2-1; 9 bases map to TRBD2. This CDR3 spans 15 amino acids. V trimming: 6 bases; J trimming: 4 bases; junction bases outside the gene matches: 7. CDR3: CASSETGLAYNEQFF. DNA for the CDR3: TGTGCCAGCAGCGAAACGGGACTAGCTTACAATGAGCAGTTCTTC.

This clonotype has only one observation. This probably arose from a read error, given a far larger clone one base away. V gene TRBV2 combines with J gene TRBJ2-5; unclear D gene. The germline V gene encodes CDR1 SNHLY and CDR2 FYNNEI. The CDR3 has 12 amino acids. Written as DNA, the CDR3 is TGTACCAGCAGTGTAGGCCAAGAGACCCAGTACTTC. Protein: CTSSVGQETQYF.

This clonotype was seen just once. Just one base apart from a much larger clone, this may be a read error. The genes are TRBV5-1 and TRBJ2-1, with D tentatively TRBD2 (5 bases). The CDR3 sequence is 14 residues long. Trimming stripped 7 bases from V and 9 bases from J, with 20 bases between. Germline loops: CDR1 SGHRS, CDR2 YFSETQ. The CDR3, as DNA: TGCGCCAGCCAACATCTAGAGGGCGGAGGTGAGCAGTTCTTC. It specifies CASQHLEGGGEQFF.

This clonotype was observed a single time. This rearrangement joins TRBV2 to TRBJ2-2, with 13 bases aligning to TRBD2. The trim removed 4 bases at V and 5 bases at J, leaving 4 bases unmatched. Germline CDR1 reads SNHLY; CDR2 reads FYNNEI. The CDR3 has 16 amino acids. The CDR3: CASSVGTSGITGELFF. The CDR3 DNA is TGTGCCAGCAGTGTTGGGACTAGCGGGATTACCGGGGAGCTGTTTTTT. Together with reference TRBV2 and TRBJ2-2, the CDR3 gives the full variable domain: EPEVTQTPSHQVTQMGQEVILRCVPISNHLYFYWYRQILGQKVEFLVSFYNNEISEKSEIFDDQFSVERPDGSNFTLKIRSTKLEDSAMYFCASSVGTSGITGELFFGEGSRLTVL.

This clonotype was observed many times. The CDR3, as DNA: TGTGCCAGCAGCTCCCTCATGGGGTTCAACTATGGCTACACCTTC. Translated: CASSSLMGFNYGYTF. The chain couples TRBV11-2 to TRBJ1-2; D is ambiguous. Germline V CDR1 and CDR2: SGHAT, FQNNGV. The CDR3 spans 15 residues. V was clipped by 4 bases and J by 2 bases, with 14 bases between them.

This clonotype was counted ten times or more. The chain couples TRBV24-1 to TRBJ2-1; the D is unclear. Deletions cut 0 bases from V and 1 base from J, with 6 bases between. CDR1 and CDR2 (germline): KGHDR, SFDVKD. CDR3 length equals 15 residues. The CDR3 DNA sequence: TGTGCCACCAGTGATTTGGGGGTATCCTACAATGAGCAGTTCTTC. Encoded protein: CATSDLGVSYNEQFF.